These T cell receptor beta chains were read from a single sample in a study of human T cells and chemical hapten exposure. Each CDR3 protein is one row after TCRdb ran MiXCR on the RACE reads. This table has some 300,000 distinct CDR3 sequences, over 5% appearing once. Material: whole blood, obtained in connection with sensitization to the hapten diphenylcyclopropenone (DPC). The receptors were gathered from a woman between 18 and 29 years old with alopecia areata. Some clones in this sample may be carry-over from other donors' samples. CDR3s leave out the opening cysteine and the closing phenylalanine or tryptophan. The size field is filled for only some rows; it gives once, few, many or a size class.

TRBV2	NA	TRBJ2-3	ASNRQGDTDTQY
TRBV20-1	many	TRBJ2-1	SAKPLAGVYNEQF
TRBV6-1	NA	TRBJ2-6	ASSEQGQAVNVLT
TRBV7-2	many	TRBJ2-2	ASSLFTGELF
TRBV7-2	few	TRBJ2-1	ASNTDGLSNEQF
TRBV6-5	many	TRBJ2-1	ASSRDSYNEQF
TRBV6-2/TRBV6-3	many	TRBJ2-3	ASSYSTAGTNTDTQY
TRBV6-5	NA	TRBJ1-1	ASSSPGTGAPGAF
TRBV28	many	TRBJ1-5	ASRLREGVDNQPQH
TRBV14	NA	TRBJ2-3	ASPLSGGSTDTQY
TRBV6-2/TRBV6-3	many	TRBJ1-1	ASSLQGEHTEAF
TRBV6-5	many	TRBJ2-6	ASRYRGRSLRTGANVLT
TRBV2	NA	TRBJ1-2	ASSKEGYT
TRBV15	few	TRBJ2-5	ATSGGPGDETQY
TRBV4-2	many	TRBJ2-7	ASSQVGNGPYEQY
TRBV7-3	NA	TRBJ2-3	ASSVGSSGTDTQY
TRBV29-1	NA	TRBJ2-4	SVEGETKNIQY
TRBV5-5	few	TRBJ1-1	ASSFARNTEAF
TRBV28	many	TRBJ1-2	ASSFQANYGYT
TRBV12-3/TRBV12-4	many	TRBJ2-5	ASSPLAGAFLTQY
TRBV7-6	NA	TRBJ1-4	ASSFRPNEKLF
TRBV7-2	few	TRBJ2-5	ASSSSITSVPEETQY
TRBV7-2	many	TRBJ1-2	ASSFTGTGAYGYT
TRBV12-3/TRBV12-4	many	TRBJ1-6	ASSLGRRAGGRSPLH